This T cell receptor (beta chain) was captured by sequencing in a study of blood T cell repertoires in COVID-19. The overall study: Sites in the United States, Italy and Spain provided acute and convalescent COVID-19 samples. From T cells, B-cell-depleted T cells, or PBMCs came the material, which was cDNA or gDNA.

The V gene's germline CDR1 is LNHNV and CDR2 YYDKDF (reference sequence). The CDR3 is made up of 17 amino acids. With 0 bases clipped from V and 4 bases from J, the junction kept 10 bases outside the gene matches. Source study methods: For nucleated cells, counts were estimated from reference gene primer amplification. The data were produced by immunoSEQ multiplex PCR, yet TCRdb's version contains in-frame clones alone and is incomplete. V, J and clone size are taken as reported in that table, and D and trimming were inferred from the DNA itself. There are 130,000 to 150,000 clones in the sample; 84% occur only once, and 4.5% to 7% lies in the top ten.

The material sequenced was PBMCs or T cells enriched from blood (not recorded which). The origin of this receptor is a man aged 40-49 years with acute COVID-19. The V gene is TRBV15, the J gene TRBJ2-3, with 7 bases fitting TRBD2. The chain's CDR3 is CATSREVGGLVADTQYF. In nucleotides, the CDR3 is TGTGCCACCAGCAGAGAAGTAGGAGGACTAGTGGCAGATACGCAGTATTTT.